Each of the 12 T cell receptor beta chains below was sequenced from the same sample in a study of T cells in localized non-small cell lung cancer. Profiled with immunoSEQ multiplex PCR; TCRdb holds only in-frame clones, not every one. Among over 70,000 clones listed, under 95% were seen once. The source was PBMCs, collected before any cancer treatment. The receptors were sampled from a woman aged 40-70 years with stage II squamous cell lung carcinoma.

As to this clone: The junction differs from germline at one of its ends, possibly a read error. The chain employs TRBV4-2 and TRBJ2-2; 11 bases line up with TRBD2. There are 19 residues in the CDR3. CDR1 and CDR2 (germline): LGHNA, YNFKEQ. In DNA, the CDR3 is TGTGCCAGCAGACAAGGGCGGGTAGCGGGAGGGATCAACACCGGGGAGCTGTTTTTT. It encodes CASRQGRVAGGINTGELFF.

The V gene is TRBV21-1, the J gene TRBJ1-5; the table calls TRBD1, which could not be checked here. TRBV21-1 is a documented pseudogene. This CDR3 has 19 amino acids. The CDR3 DNA reads TGTGCCAGCAGCCCCGGGACAGGGGGCGCAGTATGTAGCAATCAGCCCCAGCATTTT. This translates into CASSPGTGGAVCSNQPQHF.

This chain connects TRBV6-4 to TRBJ1-2; D is unclear. This CDR3 contains 14 residues. The germline V gene encodes CDR1 MRHNA and CDR2 SNTAGT. Trimming shortened V by 2 bases and J by 4 bases, and 11 bases separated the two germline ends. The CDR3: CASSDPGPGYGYTF. CDR3 DNA sequence: TGTGCCAGCAGTGACCCCGGGCCAGGCTATGGCTACACCTTC.

The J gene is TRBJ2-5, the V gene TRBV11-3; TRBD1 matches 7 bases. This CDR3 is 15 amino acids long. The germline V gene has CDR1 SGHNT and CDR2 YENEEA. Trimming cost V 0 bases and J 3 bases; bases outside gene matches: 4. The CDR3 nucleotides are TGTGCCAGCAGCTTAGACGGGCAGGGGGAAGAGACCCAGTACTTC. It codes for CASSLDGQGEETQYF.

The chain couples TRBV12-5 to TRBJ2-7; 7 bases are shared with TRBD2. With 0 bases clipped from V and 3 bases from J, the junction kept 5 bases outside the gene matches. The CDR3 contains 15 residues. Germline CDR1 is LGHNT and CDR2 is FRNRAP. CDR3 sequence: CASGLVLGGGYEQYF. The CDR3 region has the DNA TGTGCTAGTGGTTTGGTACTTGGGGGGGGCTACGAGCAGTACTTC. Supplemented by reference TRBV12-5 and TRBJ2-7, the full variable domain reads DARVTQTPRHKVTEMGQEVTMRCQPILGHNTVFWYRQTMMQGLELLAYFRNRAPLDDSGMPKDRFSAEMPDATLATLKIQPSEPRDSAVYFCASGLVLGGGYEQYFGPGTRLTVT.

V is TRBV29-1 and J is TRBJ1-3; D not resolved. The CDR3 has 12 amino acids. Germline CDR1 and CDR2: SQVTM and ANQGSEA. Trimming pared 7 bases from V and 0 bases from J, leaving 7 bases between. The CDR3 spells CSGVVSGNTIYF. The CDR3 DNA reads TGCAGCGGGGTGGTCTCTGGAAACACCATATATTTT. Combining the CDR3 with reference TRBV29-1 and TRBJ1-3 gives the whole variable domain SAVISQKPSRDICQRGTSLTIQCQVDSQVTMMFWYRQQPGQSLTLIATANQGSEATYESGFVIDKFPISRPNLTFSTLTVSNMSPEDSSIYLCSGVVSGNTIYFGEGSWLTVV.

The chain joins TRBV16 to TRBJ1-2; D uncertain. CDR3 length equals 14 residues. V lost 2 bases, J lost 7 bases, and 14 bases lay in between. Per the germline V gene, CDR1 is KGHSY and CDR2 is FQNENV. The chain's CDR3 is CASSQEEGVSGYTF. The CDR3 nucleotides read TGTGCCAGCAGCCAAGAGGAGGGTGTTAGTGGCTACACCTTC.

The table lists this clone with a count of one. The chain carries TRBV5-1 and TRBJ2-7; 10 nucleotides agree with TRBD2. Unmatched junction bases numbered 7, after V lost 3 bases and J lost 4 bases. Looked up from germline, CDR1 is SGHRS and CDR2 is YFSETQ. The CDR3 totals 15 residues. Here the CDR3 reads CASSSSGGTDYEQYF. CDR3 DNA: TGCGCCAGCAGCTCTAGCGGGGGCACCGATTACGAGCAGTACTTC.

This clone was found once. This chain joins TRBV7-9 and TRBJ2-7, with 9 bases lining up with TRBD1. Germline-derived CDR1 and CDR2 are SEHNR and FQNEAQ (reference sequence). The CDR3 is 14 residues long. V trimming: 3 bases; J trimming: 3 bases; junction bases outside the gene matches: 3. Here the CDR3 DNA reads TGTGCCAGCAGCTTTGGGACAGGGTACTACGAGCAGTACTTC. Protein product: CASSFGTGYYEQYF.

CDR3 coding DNA: TGTGCCAGCGGAAAATGGGGGAAAGAGACCCAGTACTTC. Protein: CASGKWGKETQYF. The chain recombines TRBV28 with TRBJ2-5, with D perhaps being TRBD1 or TRBD2 (5 bases each). V lost 8 bases, J lost 3 bases, and 13 bases lay in between. The germline CDR1 and CDR2 sequences are MDHEN and SYDVKM. CDR3 length: 13 amino acids. The variable domain in full, with the rest retrieved from reference TRBV28 and TRBJ2-5, is DVKVTQSSRYLVKRTGEKVFLECVQDMDHENMFWYRQDPGLGLRLIYFSYDVKMKEKGDIPEGYSVSREKKERFSLILESASTNQTSMYLCASGKWGKETQYFGPGTRLLVL.

To note about this clone: A read error may explain this, as a much larger clone is one base away. Other DNA sequences within the sample encode an identical CDR3. This chain links TRBV29-1 with TRBJ1-1; a possible D gene is TRBD1 (5 bases). CDR3 length: 13 residues. Germline-derived CDR1 and CDR2 are SQVTM and ANQGSEA. CDR3 coding DNA: TGCAGCGTTGAGGGCAGGGTACACACTGAAGCTTTTTTT. Its protein is CSVEGRVHTEAFF.

The V gene is TRBV5-1, the J gene TRBJ2-5; D remains unclear. Germline lookup yields CDR1 SGHRS and CDR2 YFSETQ. The CDR3 totals 14 residues. V was cut by 4 bases and J by 2 bases, with 12 bases left in between. CDR3 DNA: TGCGCCAGCAGCCTCCGGGCCACACAAGAGACCCAGTACTTC. This sequence encodes CASSLRATQETQYF.